This entry lists 7 T cell receptor beta chains sequenced from one sample in a study of cytomegalovirus exposure and HLA in healthy donors. The PCR used 60 Vbeta and 13 Jbeta primers. Profiling relied on immunoSEQ multiplex PCR, and the TCRdb table lists in-frame clones only, not all of them. The data contain around 90,000 clones, about 89% of them seen just once; the ten biggest clones take up approximately 10%. Sequencing used PBMCs. The source of these receptors is a man aged 30-40 years in good health and CMV-seropositive.

The V call is TRBV4-1, the J call TRBJ2-5, with 13 positions matching TRBD2. Unmatched junction bases numbered 6, after V lost 0 bases and J lost 2 bases. Germline V gene data show CDR1 as MGHRA and CDR2 as YSYEKL. This CDR3 spans 18 amino acids. This CDR3 reads CASSQEELAGGRQETQYF. In DNA form, the CDR3 reads TGCGCCAGCAGCCAAGAGGAACTAGCGGGAGGGAGGCAAGAGACCCAGTACTTC.

V gene TRBV15 combines with J gene TRBJ2-5, with 7 bases fitting TRBD2. Germline lookup yields CDR1 LNHNV and CDR2 YYDKDF (reference sequence). The CDR3 runs 15 residues. V dropped 0 bases and J dropped 1; count of bases not matched to a gene: 2. CDR3 amino acids: CATSRESGGQETQYF. The DNA of the CDR3 is TGTGCCACCAGCAGAGAATCGGGGGGCCAAGAGACCCAGTACTTC.

This chain connects TRBV6-5 to TRBJ1-5; weak D call: TRBD1 (5 bases). CDR1 and CDR2 (germline): MNHEY, SVGAGI. The V and J ends lost 6 bases and 0 bases respectively, with 12 bases between them. The CDR3 extends over 15 amino acids. The DNA of the CDR3 is TGTGCCAGCAGAATCCGACAGTATAGCAATCAGCCCCAGCATTTT. Translation: CASRIRQYSNQPQHF.

DNA for the CDR3: TGTGCCAGTACGGACAGGGAGACCCCCTACGAGCAGTACTTC. It is translated as CASTDRETPYEQYF. The chain uses TRBV7-9 and TRBJ2-7; 8 nucleotides line up with TRBD1. The CDR3 spans 14 residues. Germline V lookup: CDR1 SEHNR, CDR2 FQNEAQ (reference sequence). V lost 9 bases, J lost 2 bases, and 9 bases stayed unmatched.

Written as DNA, the CDR3 is TGCGCCAGCAGCTTTCTCTGGGGGCGGGGGTACGAGCAGTACTTC. This sequence encodes CASSFLWGRGYEQYF. The chain combines TRBV5-1 with TRBJ2-7; D possibly corresponds to TRBD2 (7 bases). The V gene's germline CDR1 is SGHRS and CDR2 YFSETQ. Trimming pared 2 bases from V and 4 bases from J, leaving 16 bases between. This CDR3 has 15 amino acids.

CDR3 in amino acids: CASSLSGIGELFF. In nucleotides, the CDR3 is TGTGCCAGCAGCTTAAGCGGGATCGGGGAGCTGTTTTTT. V gene TRBV11-2 combines with J gene TRBJ2-2, with 7 bases lining up with TRBD2. The junction had 1 base not matched to a gene; V was cut back by 2 bases and J by 7 bases. This CDR3 comprises 13 residues. Germline CDR1 reads SGHAT; CDR2 reads FQNNGV.

The chain carries TRBV29-1 and TRBJ1-2; 7 bases align to TRBD1. V dropped 6 bases and J dropped 3; count of bases not matched to a gene: 7. Germline V gene lookup returns CDR1 SQVTM and CDR2 ANQGSEA. The CDR3 contains 13 residues. The CDR3 bases are TGCAGCGTCGGGGGACAGTTCGACTATGGCTACACCTTC. Amino acids: CSVGGQFDYGYTF. Full variable domain (missing parts from reference TRBV29-1 and TRBJ1-2): SAVISQKPSRDICQRGTSLTIQCQVDSQVTMMFWYRQQPGQSLTLIATANQGSEATYESGFVIDKFPISRPNLTFSTLTVSNMSPEDSSIYLCSVGGQFDYGYTFGSGTRLTVV.